This TCR beta chain is from a study of T cell repertoires in cytomegalovirus infection. Study overall: Signatures in public TCR beta sequences pointed to both CMV infection and matching HLA type. General study findings and limits: HLA-C-restricted TCR beta clonotypes specific for CMV led the ex vivo response.

Trimming pared 5 bases from V and 12 bases from J, leaving 17 bases between. CDR3 size: 13 residues. This clonotype was observed a few times. What it recognizes is unknown. TCRdb re-derived calls from the reads in MiXCR, one entry per CDR3 protein. This sample yields 150,000 to 200,000 distinct CDR3 sequences, of which more than 9% are seen a single time; approximately 4.6% belongs to the top ten. Sequencing was carried out using PBMCs. This sequence joins TRBV12-3 or TRBV12-4 and TRBJ2-1; tentative D call: TRBD1 (6 bases). This sequence originates from a human donor in good health (CMV status not recorded). Some clones in this sample may be carry-over from other donors' samples. This CDR3 reads CASSLNRVGGQFF. The CDR3 bases are TGTGCCAGCAGTCTCAACAGGGTTGGTGGGCAGTTCTTC.